This T cell receptor (beta chain) stems from a study of PD-1 blockade in mismatch repair-deficient tumors. The overall study: Patients had approximately 12 mismatch repair-deficient cancer types, all previously treated and progressing.

To note about this clone: Its antigen is currently unknown.

This table comes from immunoSEQ multiplex PCR, and its TCRdb copy is limited to in-frame clones, with some not included. Of some 130,000 clones detected, 88% appear once; the ten largest clones hold over 9.5%. The CDR3 is 15 residues long. V shed 8 bases, J shed 8 bases, and the junction held 15 bases outside the gene matches. Germline values: CDR1 SQVTM, CDR2 ANQGSEA. Study conclusions and caveats: Tumor-resident clones, often absent from pretreatment blood, expanded after pembrolizumab and then contracted.

This sequence was found in an adult with mismatch repair-deficient cancer. The rearrangement links TRBV29-1 to TRBJ1-3; 10 bases agree with TRBD1. The input for sequencing was peripheral blood, taken just over 70 weeks after starting pembrolizumab. CDR3 nucleotides: TGCAGCATGATAGGGACAGGGGAAAAGAAAGACACCATATATTTT. Amino acid sequence: CSMIGTGEKKDTIYF.